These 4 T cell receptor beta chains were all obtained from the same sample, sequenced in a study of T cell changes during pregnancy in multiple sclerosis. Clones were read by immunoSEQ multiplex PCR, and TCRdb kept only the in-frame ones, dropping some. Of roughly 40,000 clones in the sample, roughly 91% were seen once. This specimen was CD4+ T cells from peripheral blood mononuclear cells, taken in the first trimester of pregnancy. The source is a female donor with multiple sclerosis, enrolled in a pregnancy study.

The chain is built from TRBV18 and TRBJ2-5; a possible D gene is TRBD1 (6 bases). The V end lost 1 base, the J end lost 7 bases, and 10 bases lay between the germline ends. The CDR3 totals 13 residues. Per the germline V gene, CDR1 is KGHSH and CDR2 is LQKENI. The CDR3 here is CASSPRQAGTQYF. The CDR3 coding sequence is TGTGCCAGCTCACCACGACAGGCGGGGACCCAGTACTTC.

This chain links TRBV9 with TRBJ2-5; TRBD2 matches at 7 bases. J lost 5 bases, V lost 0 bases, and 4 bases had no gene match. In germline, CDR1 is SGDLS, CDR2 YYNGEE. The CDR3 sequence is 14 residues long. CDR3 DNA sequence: TGTGCCAGCAGCGTAGATAGTAGCGGGGAGACCCAGTACTTC. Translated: CASSVDSSGETQYF.

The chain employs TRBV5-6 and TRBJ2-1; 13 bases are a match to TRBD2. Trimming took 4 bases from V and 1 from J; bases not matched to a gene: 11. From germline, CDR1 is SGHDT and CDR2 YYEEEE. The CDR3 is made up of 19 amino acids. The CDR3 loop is CASSPLPGLAGVSYNEQFF. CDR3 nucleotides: TGTGCCAGCAGCCCCCTACCCGGACTAGCGGGAGTATCCTACAATGAGCAGTTCTTC.

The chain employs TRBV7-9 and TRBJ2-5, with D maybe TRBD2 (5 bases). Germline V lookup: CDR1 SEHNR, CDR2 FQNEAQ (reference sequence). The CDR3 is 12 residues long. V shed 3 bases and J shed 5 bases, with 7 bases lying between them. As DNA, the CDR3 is TGTGCCAGCAGCTTTTCGGGGGAGACCCAGTACTTC. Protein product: CASSFSGETQYF. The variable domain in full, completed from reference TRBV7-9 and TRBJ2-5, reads DTGVSQNPRHKITKRGQNVTFRCDPISEHNRLYWYRQTLGQGPEFLTYFQNEAQLEKSRLLSDRFSAERPKGSFSTLEIQRTEQGDSAMYLCASSFSGETQYFGPGTRLLVL.